This T cell receptor (beta chain) was recovered during a study of CD8+CD57+ T cells in acquired aplastic anemia. Study information: Yields of DNA that came from sorted CD4+ and CD8+ cells averaged around 3 ug.

The CDR3 has 14 amino acids. CDR1 is ENHRY and CDR2 is SYGVKD in the germline V gene. The V gene end was trimmed by 10 bases and the J gene end by 4 bases; junction bases not matched to a gene: 8. In regard to this clonotype: The antigen remains unidentified.

Study outcomes and limitations: Patients and healthy controls showed no significant CD8+ Simpson's diversity difference.

Patients chosen for sequencing had CD8+CD57+ cells that had expanded, as shown by flow cytometry. Genomic DNA templated the TCR beta VDJ and CDR3 profiling. One entry per CDR3 protein results from TCRdb running MiXCR on the reads. The table lists 260,000 or so distinct CDR3 sequences, roughly 82% of them singletons, with 40% to 55% in the top ten. The sequence was obtained from a human donor with aplastic anemia. Sequencing input: sorted CD4+, CD8+, or CD8+CD57+ T cells (not recorded which) from PBMCs. The chain uses TRBV10-3 and TRBJ2-5, with TRBD2 matching 11 bases. CDR3 DNA: TGTGCCACCCTACCTAGCGGGGGGAGAGAGACCCAGTACTTC. Translating gives CATLPSGGRETQYF.